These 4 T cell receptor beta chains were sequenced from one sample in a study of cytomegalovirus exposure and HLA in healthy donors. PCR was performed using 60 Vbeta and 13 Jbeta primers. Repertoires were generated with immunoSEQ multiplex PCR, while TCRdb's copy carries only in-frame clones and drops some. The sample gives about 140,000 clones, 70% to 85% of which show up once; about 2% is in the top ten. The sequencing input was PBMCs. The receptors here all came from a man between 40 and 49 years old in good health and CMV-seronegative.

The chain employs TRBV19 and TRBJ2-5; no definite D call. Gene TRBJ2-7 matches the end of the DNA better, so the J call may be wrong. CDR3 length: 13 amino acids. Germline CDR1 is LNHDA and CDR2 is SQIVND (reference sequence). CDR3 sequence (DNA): TGTGCCAGTAGTATAGTGTTACTGCACGAGCAGTACTTC. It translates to CASSIVLLHEQYF.

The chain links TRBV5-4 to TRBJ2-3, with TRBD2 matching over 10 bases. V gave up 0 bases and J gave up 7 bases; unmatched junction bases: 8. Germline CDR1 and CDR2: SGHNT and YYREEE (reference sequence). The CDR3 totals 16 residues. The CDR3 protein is CASSLAWASGGNTQYF. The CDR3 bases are TGTGCCAGCAGCTTGGCCTGGGCTAGCGGGGGAAATACGCAGTATTTT.

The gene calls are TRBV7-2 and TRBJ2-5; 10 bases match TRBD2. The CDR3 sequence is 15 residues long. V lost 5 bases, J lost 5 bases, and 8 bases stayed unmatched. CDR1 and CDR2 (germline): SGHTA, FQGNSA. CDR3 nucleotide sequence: TGTGCCAGCAGCATAGAGCGGGGGGGCCAGGAGACCCAGTACTTC. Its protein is CASSIERGGQETQYF.

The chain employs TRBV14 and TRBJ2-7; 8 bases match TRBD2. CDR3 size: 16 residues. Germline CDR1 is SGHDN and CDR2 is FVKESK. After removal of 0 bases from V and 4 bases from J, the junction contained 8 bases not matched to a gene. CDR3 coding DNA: TGTGCCAGCAGCCAAGATCGGGTAGCGGGATGGTACGAGCAGTACTTC. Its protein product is CASSQDRVAGWYEQYF.